These T cell receptor beta chains were read from a single sample in a study of T cells in localized non-small cell lung cancer. Libraries were prepared by immunoSEQ multiplex PCR; TCRdb keeps only in-frame clonotypes and omits some of them. The sample lists 910 or so clones; around 30% were seen once. Sequencing was performed on normal lung tissue next to the tumor, taken before any cancer treatment. These receptors were taken from a female donor aged 60 or older with stage I lung adenocarcinoma. Both conserved end residues are part of each CDR3. The order of the fields is J gene, V gene, CDR3 protein.

>TRBJ1-1|TRBV7-1
CASSQRGGASEAFF
>TRBJ1-2|TRBV9
CASREGSSGYTF
>TRBJ1-1|TRBV2
CASSENWGTEAFF
>TRBJ1-2|TRBV29-1
CSVERGDKANYGYTF
>TRBJ1-1|TRBV30
CAWSVRDRVREAFF
>TRBJ1-2|TRBV19
CASSIGEGVRGYTF
>TRBJ1-1|TRBV6-8
CASILRNTPAGTEAFF
>TRBJ2-1|TRBV6-8
CASSVRSTSGSNEQFF
>TRBJ2-1|TRBV19
CASSIDLRLYNEQFF
>TRBJ1-1|TRBV25-1
CASSAHRGSNTEAFF
>TRBJ2-3|TRBV11-1
CASSFTDSTDTQYF
>TRBJ2-3|TRBV12-5
CATGSGGADTQYF
>TRBJ2-7|TRBV18
CASSPSERREQYF
>TRBJ2-7|TRBV9
CASSSRGLGGEQYF
>TRBJ1-5|TRBV9
CASSVGRGWWQTSNQPQHF
>TRBJ1-2|TRBV15
CATSRVGGINYGYTF
>TRBJ1-2|TRBV19
CASTLGGTNYGYTF
>TRBJ1-1|TRBV6-1
CASSEARWETLNTEAFF
>TRBJ2-1|TRBV2
CASTRGLAAYNEQFF
>TRBJ1-1|TRBV10-2
CASSIKWDTEAFF
>TRBJ2-5|TRBV11-3
CASSFGASGGASQETQYF
>TRBJ2-3|TRBV19
CASSVSGEDTQYF
>TRBJ1-6|TRBV19
CASSPLGVGSPLHF
>TRBJ1-3|TRBV14
CASSQPLGGNTIYF
>TRBJ2-7|TRBV10-2
CASSEGGRDEQYF